The 22 T cell receptor beta chains given below trace back to one sample, sequenced in a study of T cell responses to AZD1222 COVID-19 vaccine. Sequenced by immunoSEQ multiplex PCR; TCRdb stores in-frame clones only, minus some. The table has about 110,000 clones, around 90% seen once. Specimen: peripheral blood, collected on day 0 of AZD1222 vaccination. The receptors were sampled from an adult in good health.

The rearrangement joins TRBV19 to TRBJ1-2; 8 bases align to TRBD1. The CDR3 covers 13 residues. The V gene end was trimmed by 5 bases and the J gene end by 6 bases; junction bases not matched to a gene: 5. The germline V gene encodes CDR1 LNHDA and CDR2 SQIVND (reference sequence). For the CDR3, the DNA is TGTGCCAGTAGTCAGGGGGCGTGGGATGGCTACACCTTC. Translated, it gives CASSQGAWDGYTF.

The V gene is TRBV4-2, the J gene TRBJ2-6, with 9 positions matching TRBD1. The ends lost 1 base at V and 1 base at J; junction bases unmatched: 2. CDR3 length equals 17 residues. The germline V gene encodes CDR1 LGHNA and CDR2 YNFKEQ. The CDR3 loop is CASSQVGTGSGANVLTF. The CDR3 nucleotides read TGTGCCAGCAGCCAAGTGGGGACAGGGTCTGGGGCCAACGTCCTGACTTTC.

The chain carries TRBV11-3 and TRBJ2-7; 9 positions match TRBD1. CDR1 is SGHNT and CDR2 is YENEEA in the germline V gene. With 5 bases clipped from V and 5 bases from J, the junction kept 10 bases outside the gene matches. The CDR3 runs 15 residues. The CDR3 DNA follows: TGTGCCAGCAGCCGCCGGGACAGGGCCGCGGACGAGCAGTACTTC. Its translation: CASSRRDRAADEQYF.

The chain recombines TRBV2 with TRBJ1-4; D not certain. The CDR3 loop spans 16 amino acids. With 6 bases removed from V and 5 bases from J, the gap between germline ends came to 19 bases. Germline-derived CDR1 and CDR2 are SNHLY and FYNNEI. The CDR3 sequence is CASSSFEGFQNEKLFF. In nucleotides, the CDR3 is TGTGCCAGCAGCTCCTTTGAAGGGTTTCAAAATGAAAAACTGTTTTTT.

The chain combines TRBV25-1 with TRBJ2-7, with a weak D call TRBD1 (6 bases). Germline assignment: CDR1 MGHDK and CDR2 SYGVNS. Trimming removed 0 bases at V and 2 bases at J, with 17 bases between. This CDR3 spans 17 amino acids. The CDR3 here is CASSEYGLRDIPYEQYF. DNA for the CDR3: TGTGCCAGCAGTGAATATGGCCTCCGGGACATTCCCTACGAGCAGTACTTC.

This chain links TRBV30 with TRBJ1-1; 7 nucleotides match TRBD1. The CDR3 length is 13 residues. Germline CDR1 reads GTSNPN; CDR2 reads SVGIG (reference sequence). J gave up 3 bases and V 5 bases, and 6 bases lay outside the gene matches. The CDR3 region is CAWDRVGDTEAFF. The CDR3 DNA follows: TGTGCCTGGGACAGGGTCGGGGACACTGAAGCTTTCTTT.

The chain carries TRBV27 and TRBJ1-1; tentatively, D is TRBD1 (5 bases). Trimming stripped 7 bases from V and 1 base from J, with 13 bases between. This CDR3 is 14 amino acids long. Germline CDR1 MNHEY, CDR2 SMNVEV (reference sequence). CDR3 bases: TGTGCCAGCACCCCCCTTAGGGGGAACACTGAAGCTTTCTTT. Protein sequence: CASTPLRGNTEAFF.

The V gene is TRBV3-1 (or the pseudogene TRBV3-2), the J gene TRBJ2-1, with D maybe TRBD1 (6 bases). V lost 1 base and J 9 bases, leaving 16 bases between the germline ends. The CDR3 contains 15 residues. Germline CDR1 LGHDT, CDR2 YNNKEL (reference sequence). The CDR3 DNA reads as TGTGCCAGCAGCCAAGGACAGGTCTCCGGTTCTGAGCAGTTCTTC. Encoded protein: CASSQGQVSGSEQFF.

The chain recombines TRBV6-2 or TRBV6-3 with TRBJ2-3; D is perhaps TRBD2 (6 bases). V lost 4 bases, J lost 4 bases, and 15 bases lay in between. This CDR3 is 15 amino acids long. CDR1 and CDR2 (germline): MNHEY, SVGEGT. The DNA for the CDR3 is TGTGCCAGCAGTTCCCGTTTGAGGAGGGCAGATACGCAGTATTTT. This encodes CASSSRLRRADTQYF.

The chain employs TRBV7-9 and TRBJ2-1; maybe TRBD2 (5 bases). This CDR3 spans 12 amino acids. CDR1 and CDR2 (germline): SEHNR, FQNEAQ (reference sequence). Trimming left V 5 bases short and J 7 bases short, with 9 bases between. The CDR3 DNA sequence: TGTGCCAGCAGCCTACTAGAGAATGAGCAGTTCTTC. This encodes CASSLLENEQFF.

The J gene is TRBJ1-6, the V gene TRBV30; 9 nucleotides line up with TRBD1. Germline trimming cut 4 bases from V and 4 bases from J; bases unmatched to any gene: 8. CDR3 length: 16 amino acids. From germline, CDR1 is GTSNPN and CDR2 SVGIG (reference sequence). CDR3 region: CAWKKDRGGYNSPLHF. In nucleotides, the CDR3 is TGTGCCTGGAAAAAGGACAGGGGAGGTTATAATTCACCCCTCCACTTT.

The chain is built from TRBV27 and TRBJ1-1; TRBD1 might be the D (6 bases). Trimming shortened V by 3 bases and J by 5 bases, and 16 bases separated the two germline ends. This CDR3 has 15 residues. Looked up from germline, CDR1 is MNHEY and CDR2 is SMNVEV (reference sequence). The DNA of the CDR3 is TGTGCCAGCAGTTTTAGGGGGATCGCAGGGACTGAAGCTTTCTTT. It translates to CASSFRGIAGTEAFF.

The rearrangement links TRBV7-2 to TRBJ1-2, with a weak D call TRBD1 (6 bases). CDR3 length: 15 residues. From germline, CDR1 is SGHTA and CDR2 FQGNSA. V was shortened by 0 bases and J by 2 bases, with 10 bases between the two germline ends. CDR3 sequence reads: CASSLASGTNYGYTF. DNA of the CDR3: TGTGCCAGCAGCTTAGCCTCCGGGACAAACTATGGCTACACCTTC.

The rearrangement uses TRBV20-1 and TRBJ2-5; TRBD2 matches 11 bases. V lost 3 bases, J lost 5 bases, and 8 bases stayed unmatched. CDR1 is DFQATT and CDR2 is SNEGSKA in the germline V gene (reference sequence). CDR3 size: 15 residues. CDR3 in amino acids: CSASHSGRARETQYF. CDR3 coding DNA: TGCAGTGCTAGTCATAGCGGGAGGGCCAGGGAGACCCAGTACTTC.

The chain employs TRBV4-3 and TRBJ1-2; D ambiguous. V lost 0 bases and J 2 bases, leaving 10 bases between the germline ends. Germline lookup yields CDR1 LGHNA and CDR2 YSLEER. CDR3 size: 15 residues. The CDR3 nucleotides are TGCGCCAGCAGCCAAGACCCGACACAAAACTATGGCTACACCTTC. Translation gives CASSQDPTQNYGYTF.

The chain links TRBV24-1 to TRBJ1-5; 7 bases agree with TRBD1. Germline-derived CDR1 and CDR2 are KGHDR and SFDVKD. V gave up 4 bases and J gave up 4 bases; unmatched junction bases: 27. CDR3 length: 22 residues. The CDR3 DNA sequence: TGTGCCACCAGTGACCTCGCGCTTTCCCAATCAGGGGGTACAGGGAGGAATCAGCCCCAGCATTTT. This encodes CATSDLALSQSGGTGRNQPQHF.

The chain couples TRBV19 to TRBJ2-7, with TRBD1 matching 11 bases. V shed 4 bases, J shed 6 bases, and the junction held 11 bases outside the gene matches. CDR1 is LNHDA, CDR2 SQIVND, per germline (reference sequence). The CDR3 runs to 16 residues. The DNA for the CDR3 is TGTGCCAGTAGTACTCTAACCGGGACAGGGGGATCCGAGCAGTACTTC. Translation: CASSTLTGTGGSEQYF.

This chain connects TRBV28 to TRBJ2-7; TRBD2 aligns across 7 bases. The length of the CDR3 is 12 residues. V shed 10 bases, J shed 2 bases, and the junction held 5 bases outside the gene matches. Germline CDR1 MDHEN, CDR2 SYDVKM. CDR3 in amino acids: CATTRGAYEQYF. The CDR3 DNA sequence: TGTGCCACCACCCGGGGGGCCTACGAGCAGTACTTC.

This rearrangement joins TRBV7-6 to TRBJ2-1; TRBD2 agrees at 12 bases. This CDR3 comprises 17 residues. Trimming took 3 bases from V and 1 from J; bases not matched to a gene: 4. CDR1 and CDR2 from the germline V gene are SGHVS and FNYEAQ. Here the CDR3 DNA reads TGTGCCAGCAGCTTGACTAGCGGGAGCCGTTCCTACAATGAGCAGTTCTTC. Protein: CASSLTSGSRSYNEQFF.

The V gene is TRBV11-2, the J gene TRBJ2-3; 7 nucleotides align to TRBD2. J lost 5 bases, V lost 1 base, and 3 bases had no gene match. The CDR3 runs to 14 residues. Germline V gene lookup returns CDR1 SGHAT and CDR2 FQNNGV. The CDR3 nucleotides are TGTGCCAGCAGCTTAGGGGAGGGTGGAGATACGCAGTATTTT. Its protein product is CASSLGEGGDTQYF.

This clone was detected once. The gene calls are TRBV7-2 and TRBJ1-2; 10 nucleotides agree with TRBD1. J was trimmed by 7 bases and V by 2 bases; bases with no gene match: 10. The CDR3 contains 16 residues. The V gene's germline CDR1 is SGHTA and CDR2 FQGNSA. For the CDR3, the DNA is TGTGCCAGCAGCTTATGGGGACCCGACAGGGGGCTTGGCTACACCTTC. Translating it yields CASSLWGPDRGLGYTF.

This sequence joins TRBV7-2 and TRBJ1-2; 7 nucleotides agree with TRBD1. Losses at the gene ends were 5 bases for V and 8 bases for J; bases not matched to a gene: 11. The length of the CDR3 is 14 residues. Germline CDR1 SGHTA, CDR2 FQGNSA. The CDR3 bases are TGTGCCAGCAGCAAGTCACAGGGGAACGGCGGCTACACCTTC. Residues: CASSKSQGNGGYTF.